This T cell receptor beta chain was captured in a study of vaccination effects on CD4 cells after COVID-19. About the study: Two recovered convalescent patients were sampled 16 days and one week pre-vaccination.

Study-wide points: Infection- and vaccine-induced clones contracted markedly late after vaccination. Early post-infection timepoints were absent, and convalescent patients were few.

With the ViraFEST assay, the study expanded antigen-specific CD4+ T cells using viral peptide pools, then sequenced them. It was after 10 days of culture that CD4+ T cells were isolated. Sometime from March through December 2020, the person acquired a SARS-CoV-2 infection that PCR confirmed. At days 3 and 7, half of the medium was exchanged for IL-2 medium. Germline values: CDR1 KGHSH, CDR2 LQKENI. The J segment lost 1 base and the V segment lost 1 base, leaving 6 bases of the junction unmatched. This CDR3 spans 17 amino acids. Assay used: immunoSEQ multiplex PCR; TCRdb lists only in-frame clones, some missing. The sample yields 20,000 to 25,000 clones, around 74% seen once. Remarks on this clone: Antigen: not known.

Sample: CD4+ T cells from PBMCs cultured with a peptide pool, taken before COVID-19 vaccination. The receptor's source is a human donor who had a prior SARS-CoV-2 infection. The chain uses TRBV18 and TRBJ2-5, with TRBD2 identical over 10 bases. The CDR3 sequence: CASSPRASGRIQETQYF. The CDR3 coding sequence is TGTGCCAGCTCACCACGGGCTAGCGGGAGAATCCAAGAGACCCAGTACTTC.